This T cell receptor beta chain was identified in a study of beta chain features in type 1 diabetes. Whole-study findings and limits: All four CD4+ subsets of Type 1 diabetes patients contained TCRB CDR3s that were moderately but significantly shorter. Reads derived from cDNA could over-represent cells showing high TCR expression.

Reverse transcribing all isolated RNA meant expressed TCRB transcripts were sequenced. The assay was immunoSEQ multiplex PCR, and TCRdb's table has in-frame clones only and misses some. The profile shows 330,000 or so clones, over 9.5% of them singletons. This CDR3 is built from 13 residues. After removal of 5 bases from V and 11 bases from J, the junction contained 11 bases not matched to a gene. Germline V lookup: CDR1 SGHNT, CDR2 YYREEE (reference sequence). This clone turned up a few times. The antigen is not known. Every single donor gave one heparinised blood draw, and these averaged about 120 mL. CD4+ cells of the naive, central memory, regulatory and stem cell-like memory types were sorted via CD45RO/CCR7/CD25/CD127/CD95/CD27.

The chain couples TRBV5-4 to TRBJ1-1, with 8 bases lining up with TRBD1. The source of this sequence is a woman aged 18-35 years with type 1 diabetes. The sample was naive CD4+ T cells from blood. CDR3 bases: TGTGCCAGCAGGATGACAGGGGCCCCGACGGCTTTCTTT. The encoded protein is CASRMTGAPTAFF.